The TCR beta chain under discussion was sequenced for a study of blood T cell repertoires in COVID-19. Study context: The United States, Italy and Spain supplied acute and convalescent COVID-19 samples. PBMCs, B-cell-depleted T cells, or T cells provided the cDNA or gDNA that made up the material.

In the original workflow: Scientists estimated how many nucleated cells there were by amplifying reference gene primers. Here immunoSEQ multiplex PCR was the method, and the copy in TCRdb shows in-frame clones only, minus some. Clone size and V and J calls were adopted from that table, with D and trimming inferred from the DNA. The repertoire holds around 36,000 clones, with 75% to 90% as singletons. Germline assignment: CDR1 LNHDA and CDR2 SQIVND (reference sequence). V trimming: 6 bases; J trimming: 4 bases; junction bases outside the gene matches: 7. The CDR3 sequence is 17 residues long. The sequencing input was peripheral blood. The gene calls are TRBV19 and TRBJ2-6; 12 positions match TRBD1. The clonotype comes from a man between 60 and 75 years old with acute or convalescent COVID-19. CDR3 in DNA: TGTGCCAGTAGACCGGGACAGGGGGCACCCGGGGCCAACGTCCTGACTTTC. This gives the protein CASRPGQGAPGANVLTF.